This TCR beta chain came from a study of a mutant IDH1 vaccine in newly diagnosed glioma. Study at large: Vaccines were first given 4-6 weeks after radiotherapy alone, or with temozolomide cycles. Scheduled at week 35, visit V12 preceded visit V13, held at week 47.

With regard to this clone: As yet, its antigen is unknown.

The method was immunoSEQ multiplex PCR; TCRdb's version includes in-frame clones alone and lacks a portion of them. The repertoire holds around 50,000 clones, with around 85% as singletons. The CDR3 is 12 residues long. CDR1 and CDR2 from the germline V gene are MDHEN and SYDVKM. The ends were cut back, 6 bases at V and 7 bases at J, with 9 bases in the middle. Study-wide results and caveats: Of the patients, around 93% had vaccine-induced immune responses. Changes in the top peripheral T cell clonotypes seemingly had no bearing on pseudoprogression.

Time point given: week 47, end of study. In the vaccine, a single dose held 300 ug of the mutant IDH1 20-mer peptide, along with topical imiquimod. The chain uses TRBV28 and TRBJ2-2; D is unresolved. This clonotype was sampled from a woman aged 25 to 39 with glioma. Some clones in this sample may be carry-over from other donors' samples. The sequencing here drew on PBMCs, taken from a glioma patient whose treatment included an IDH1 peptide vaccine. Here the CDR3 reads CASSPPFGELFF. The CDR3 DNA is TGTGCCAGCAGCCCCCCATTCGGGGAGCTGTTTTTT. The full variable domain, in which reference TRBV28 and TRBJ2-2 provide the parts outside the CDR3, is DVKVTQSSRYLVKRTGEKVFLECVQDMDHENMFWYRQDPGLGLRLIYFSYDVKMKEKGDIPEGYSVSREKKERFSLILESASTNQTSMYLCASSPPFGELFFGEGSRLTVL.